The present entry profiles one T cell receptor (beta chain) with its context. What it recognizes is unknown. The use of a sample-barcoded 5' primer and a J-beta primer mix characterized a second PCR of 7 to 11 cycles. The template-switch adaptor, which had 12 random nucleotides, put a tag on each cDNA molecule. TCRdb reprocessed the 5' RACE reads with MiXCR, giving one entry per CDR3 protein. This table has some 1,500,000 distinct CDR3 sequences, about 42% appearing once. The germline V gene encodes CDR1 SGDLS and CDR2 YYNGEE. V lost 2 bases and J 2 bases, leaving 13 bases between the germline ends. This CDR3 region has 15 residues. This sample is part of a study of blood T cells in healthy people across ages. Overall study results and limits: Strong correlation linked observed beta diversity and percent naive T cells. Per-million-T-cell TCR beta diversity fell roughly linearly with age.

The chain is built from TRBV9 and TRBJ2-5, with D maybe TRBD2 (7 bases). The TCR originated in a woman younger than 35 in good health. Specimen: blood. The CDR3 spells CASSVRGGWQETQYF. The CDR3 nucleotides are TGTGCCAGCAGCGTGAGGGGGGGTTGGCAAGAGACCCAGTACTTC.